This entry describes one T cell receptor (beta chain). At one boundary the junction diverges from the germline segment, which might be a read error. The second PCR ran about 7 to 12 cycles with a sample-barcoded 5' primer and J-beta primers. Each sample provided no less than 2.5 million CDR3-containing paired-end reads. TCRdb re-called the 5' RACE reads with MiXCR, one entry per CDR3 protein. Here the sample spans 650,000 to 950,000 distinct CDR3 sequences, around 42% being singletons. These data originate in a study of blood T cells in healthy people across ages. Each donor had about 10 milliliters of peripheral blood drawn. PBMCs numbering at least 7 million were isolated per sample. The TCR originated in a man between 60 and 70 years old in good health. The sample comprised blood.

The CDR3 loop is CTRKIRQTFSRDLLEQYF. The CDR3 DNA reads TGTACCAGAAAGATAAGGCAGACATTTTCACGGGATCTACTCGAGCAGTACTTC. The chain recombines TRBV6-4 with TRBJ2-5, with a weak D call TRBD2 (5 bases). The J call may be wrong; the DNA end is better matched by TRBJ2-7. The CDR3 has 18 residues. Germline-derived CDR1 and CDR2 are MRHNA and SNTAGT.